What follows are 27 T cell receptor beta chains derived from one specimen sequenced in a study of blood T cell repertoires in COVID-19. Repertoires were generated with immunoSEQ multiplex PCR, while TCRdb's copy carries only in-frame clones and drops some. The top ten hold roughly 12% of the sample, which has about 230,000 clones, approximately 90% seen once. Sequenced material: peripheral blood. The receptors shown here come from a man aged 50 to 60 with COVID-19, enrolled during active disease.

This chain uses TRBV19 with TRBJ2-5, with 7 bases that match TRBD2. CDR1 is LNHDA and CDR2 is SQIVND in the germline V gene (reference sequence). This CDR3 region has 13 residues. The trim removed 6 bases at V and 6 bases at J, leaving 7 bases unmatched. CDR3 DNA: TGTGCCAGTAGGGATCGGGGGGATCAGACCCAGTACTTC. Its protein is CASRDRGDQTQYF.

V is TRBV7-8 and J is TRBJ2-7; the D gene is possibly TRBD2 (6 bases). Germline CDR1 is SGHVS and CDR2 is FQNEAQ. This CDR3 is built from 15 residues. Trimming cost V 2 bases and J 2 bases, with 13 bases left between them. Here the CDR3 DNA reads TGTGCCAGCAGCTTACGAGGTGGCGGGGCCTACGAGCAGTACTTC. It is translated as CASSLRGGGAYEQYF.

This clone was counted a few times. The J gene is TRBJ1-6, the V gene TRBV25-1; D gene ambiguous. Looked up from germline, CDR1 is MGHDK and CDR2 is SYGVNS. Trimming stripped 6 bases from V and 5 bases from J, with 14 bases between. This CDR3 spans 15 amino acids. The CDR3 DNA is TGTGCCAGCAGCGCTCCAGGCCCTCATAATTCACCCCTCCACTTT. Translating it yields CASSAPGPHNSPLHF.

V gene TRBV5-8 combines with J gene TRBJ1-1, with TRBD1 matching over 9 bases. The CDR3 runs to 16 residues. CDR1 and CDR2 (germline): SGHTS, YDEGEE. V lost 2 bases, J lost 5 bases, and 10 bases stayed unmatched. The CDR3: CASSFYPGQGRTEAFF. CDR3 sequence (DNA): TGTGCCAGCAGCTTCTATCCGGGACAGGGTCGGACTGAAGCTTTCTTT.

The rearrangement links TRBV9 to TRBJ2-1; D is unresolved. Per the germline V gene, CDR1 is SGDLS and CDR2 is YYNGEE. Trimming removed 7 bases at V and 2 bases at J, with 16 bases between. The CDR3 covers 15 residues. The chain's CDR3 is CASSLPTTAYNEQFF. The CDR3 region has the DNA TGTGCCAGCTCCCTTCCCACCACAGCCTACAATGAGCAGTTCTTC.

The CDR3 region has the DNA TGCGCCAGCAGCTTTCCGGGACAGGGGATCTCTGGGGCCAACGTCCTGACTTTC. Residues: CASSFPGQGISGANVLTF. The genes are TRBV5-1 and TRBJ2-6; 10 nucleotides match TRBD1. There are 18 residues in the CDR3. Germline assignment: CDR1 SGHRS and CDR2 YFSETQ. Unmatched junction bases numbered 5, after V lost 2 bases and J lost 0 bases.

The gene calls are TRBV7-9 and TRBJ2-7, with TRBD2 matching 7 bases. The ends lost 4 bases at V and 6 bases at J; junction bases unmatched: 9. The CDR3 loop spans 14 amino acids. Germline V gene lookup returns CDR1 SEHNR and CDR2 FQNEAQ (reference sequence). CDR3 coding DNA: TGTGCCAGCAGCTACTCGGGACTAAGAACCGAGCAGTACTTC. Its translation is CASSYSGLRTEQYF.

The J gene is TRBJ2-3, the V gene TRBV30, with TRBD2 matching 13 bases. The J segment lost 3 bases and the V segment lost 4 bases, leaving 4 bases of the junction unmatched. Germline lookup yields CDR1 GTSNPN and CDR2 SVGIG (reference sequence). There are 15 residues in the CDR3. The CDR3 DNA sequence: TGTGCCTGGACCAAACTAGCGGGGGGGACAGATACGCAGTATTTT. Its translation is CAWTKLAGGTDTQYF.

V usage is TRBV6-6 and J usage is TRBJ1-2; D possibly corresponds to TRBD1 (6 bases). There are 13 residues in the CDR3. Trimming shortened V by 0 bases and J by 8 bases, and 10 bases separated the two germline ends. Germline CDR1 reads MNHNY; CDR2 reads SVGAGI (reference sequence). CDR3 nucleotide sequence: TGTGCCAGCAGTTACTCAGCAGGGGTCGGCTACACCTTC. This codes for CASSYSAGVGYTF.

V usage is TRBV6-2 or TRBV6-3 and J usage is TRBJ1-1, with D tentatively TRBD1 (5 bases). This CDR3 comprises 17 residues. Between the trimmed V and J ends, which lost 2 bases and 0 bases, there was a span of 16 bases. Germline CDR1 and CDR2: MNHEY and SVGEGT. The CDR3 region has the DNA TGTGCCAGCAGTTACATCCCAGGGCCTTTAATGAACACTGAAGCTTTCTTT. Its translation is CASSYIPGPLMNTEAFF.

CDR3 in amino acids: CAWSVQGGYGELFF. CDR3 nucleotide sequence: TGTGCCTGGAGTGTACAGGGAGGGTACGGGGAGCTGTTTTTT. The chain combines TRBV30 with TRBJ2-2; D might be TRBD2 (7 bases). Trimming cost V 0 bases and J 7 bases, with 12 bases left between them. Germline V lookup: CDR1 GTSNPN, CDR2 SVGIG (reference sequence). The CDR3 contains 14 residues. The full variable domain, rest sourced from reference TRBV30 and TRBJ2-2, is SQTIHQWPATLVQPVGSPLSLECTVEGTSNPNLYWYRQAAGRGLQLLFYSVGIGQISSEVPQNLSASRPQDRQFILSSKKLLLSDSGFYLCAWSVQGGYGELFFGEGSRLTVL.

The chain joins TRBV5-4 to TRBJ2-2, with 7 positions matching TRBD1. This CDR3 comprises 14 residues. The V gene end was trimmed by 3 bases and the J gene end by 3 bases; junction bases not matched to a gene: 2. The V gene's germline CDR1 is SGHNT and CDR2 YYREEE (reference sequence). The CDR3 DNA follows: TGTGCCAGCAGCTCCGGGACAGACACCGGGGAGCTGTTTTTT. This translates into CASSSGTDTGELFF.

V usage is TRBV28 and J usage is TRBJ2-7; maybe TRBD1 (6 bases). Germline V gene lookup returns CDR1 MDHEN and CDR2 SYDVKM. The V and J ends lost 8 bases and 2 bases respectively, with 16 bases between them. This CDR3 comprises 14 residues. The CDR3 nucleotides read TGTGCCAGCCGCATCAGGGGCCCCACCTACGAGCAGTACTTC. Translated, it gives CASRIRGPTYEQYF.

The rearrangement joins TRBV18 to TRBJ1-1; D is unresolved. Germline V CDR1 and CDR2: KGHSH, LQKENI. This CDR3 is 15 amino acids long. Trimming took 2 bases from V and 7 from J, leaving 17 bases between them. CDR3 sequence (DNA): TGTGCCAGCTCACCAATTCATGCGGAATTGGGTGAAGCTTTCTTT. Translation: CASSPIHAELGEAFF.

The CDR3 bases are TGTGCCAGTAGGGCAGGGGGTTTCGACCAGCCCCAGCATTTT. Amino acids: CASRAGGFDQPQHF. The chain joins TRBV19 to TRBJ1-5; 7 nucleotides agree with TRBD1. Trimming removed 6 bases from V and 7 bases from J; junction bases left unmatched: 9. The CDR3 sequence is 14 residues long. Germline V gene data show CDR1 as LNHDA and CDR2 as SQIVND (reference sequence).

Here the CDR3 DNA reads TGTGCCAGCAGCGTAGCTCCCCTCAGGAACACCGGGGAGCTGTTTTTT. Protein: CASSVAPLRNTGELFF. This chain connects TRBV9 to TRBJ2-2; no reliable D call. The CDR3 runs 16 residues. Germline values: CDR1 SGDLS, CDR2 YYNGEE. Trimming left V 0 bases short and J 1 base short, with 10 bases between.

The sample holds a few counts of this clone. V usage is TRBV6-5 and J usage is TRBJ2-1; 8 positions match TRBD1. Losses at the gene ends were 2 bases for V and 6 bases for J; bases not matched to a gene: 6. CDR1 is MNHEY and CDR2 is SVGAGI in the germline V gene. The CDR3 consists of 15 residues. The CDR3, as DNA: TGTGCCAGCAGTTACCCGGGACAGGTTTTCAATGAGCAGTTCTTC. This gives the protein CASSYPGQVFNEQFF.

This clone was observed a handful of times. The J gene is TRBJ1-2, the V gene TRBV15; D remains ambiguous. CDR3 size: 16 residues. Trimming left V 1 base short and J 0 bases short, with 12 bases between. Per germline, CDR1 LNHNV and CDR2 YYDKDF (reference sequence). This CDR3 reads CATSRVGRGTNYGYTF. CDR3 nucleotide sequence: TGTGCCACCAGCAGAGTAGGTCGGGGAACTAACTATGGCTACACCTTC.

The genes are TRBV5-4 and TRBJ2-4; 11 positions match TRBD1. V was pared by 2 bases and J by 6 bases, with 4 bases of the junction left unmatched. Germline V gives CDR1 SGHNT, CDR2 YYREEE (reference sequence). The CDR3 extends over 15 amino acids. DNA of the CDR3: TGTGCCAGCAGCTTACCGGGGACAGGGGGAAACATTCAGTACTTC. Translated, it gives CASSLPGTGGNIQYF.

The chain carries TRBV28 and TRBJ1-2; TRBD1 aligns across 7 bases. The V gene end was trimmed by 3 bases and the J gene end by 5 bases; junction bases not matched to a gene: 9. The germline V gene has CDR1 MDHEN and CDR2 SYDVKM. The CDR3 contains 15 residues. The DNA of the CDR3 is TGTGCCAGCAGTTTGGGAGAGGGGGCCAGGTATGGCTACACCTTC. Its translation is CASSLGEGARYGYTF.

This chain links TRBV18 with TRBJ2-1, with 10 bases aligning to TRBD2. The ends lost 3 bases at V and 3 bases at J; junction bases unmatched: 2. The length of the CDR3 is 15 residues. CDR1 and CDR2 from the germline V gene are KGHSH and LQKENI. CDR3 in amino acids: CASSPGLADYNEQFF. CDR3 in DNA: TGTGCCAGCTCACCTGGACTAGCGGACTACAATGAGCAGTTCTTC. Full variable domain (outside the CDR3, taken from reference TRBV18 and TRBJ2-1): NAGVMQNPRHLVRRRGQEARLRCSPMKGHSHVYWYRQLPEEGLKFMVYLQKENIIDESGMPKERFSAEFPKEGPSILRIQQVVRGDSAAYFCASSPGLADYNEQFFGPGTRLTVL.

The chain couples TRBV7-2 to TRBJ1-5; D perhaps matches TRBD1 (5 bases). Trimming cost V 2 bases and J 3 bases, with 20 bases left between them. The CDR3 length is 18 residues. CDR1 is SGHTA and CDR2 is FQGNSA in the germline V gene. CDR3 sequence (DNA): TGTGCCAGCAGCTTAAAAAGGGGCGGGACGCACTCCAATCAGCCCCAGCATTTT. It translates to CASSLKRGGTHSNQPQHF.

The chain carries TRBV29-1 and TRBJ1-2; D possibly corresponds to TRBD1 (6 bases). CDR1 and CDR2 from the germline V gene are SQVTM and ANQGSEA. V lost 6 bases, J lost 8 bases, and 16 bases lay in between. The CDR3 is made up of 12 amino acids. CDR3 coding DNA: TGCAGCGTGGTGAAAGGGGGAGAGGGCTACACCTTC. It encodes CSVVKGGEGYTF.

This clone was picked up many times. The chain recombines TRBV6-2 or TRBV6-3 with TRBJ2-5, with TRBD1 identical over 7 bases. The V gene end was trimmed by 4 bases and the J gene end by 4 bases; junction bases not matched to a gene: 6. The germline V gene has CDR1 MNHEY and CDR2 SVGEGT. CDR3 length equals 14 residues. CDR3: CASSFGQEIETQYF. CDR3 DNA: TGTGCCAGCAGTTTTGGACAGGAGATAGAGACCCAGTACTTC.

The gene calls are TRBV24-1 and TRBJ1-5; D gene unclear. V dropped 3 bases and J dropped 1 base, with 6 bases sitting between them. The germline V gene encodes CDR1 KGHDR and CDR2 SFDVKD. This CDR3 comprises 14 residues. The CDR3 DNA follows: TGTGCCACCAGTGATCCGGGGAGCAATCAGCCCCAGCATTTT. This gives the protein CATSDPGSNQPQHF.

V usage is TRBV14 and J usage is TRBJ2-1; perhaps TRBD2 as D (6 bases). Per germline, CDR1 SGHDN and CDR2 FVKESK. CDR3 length: 13 amino acids. V shed 1 base and J shed 9 bases, with 10 bases lying between them. The CDR3, as DNA: TGTGCCAGCAGCCAAGGGCGGGAAATTGAGCAGTTCTTC. Translation: CASSQGREIEQFF.

The chain recombines TRBV18 with TRBJ1-3; D gene uncertain. Germline CDR1 reads KGHSH; CDR2 reads LQKENI. The ends were cut back, 4 bases at V and 0 bases at J, with 10 bases in the middle. CDR3 length equals 15 residues. The chain's CDR3 is CASSLRSDSGNTIYF. For the CDR3, the DNA is TGTGCCAGCTCACTACGATCAGACTCTGGAAACACCATATATTTT.